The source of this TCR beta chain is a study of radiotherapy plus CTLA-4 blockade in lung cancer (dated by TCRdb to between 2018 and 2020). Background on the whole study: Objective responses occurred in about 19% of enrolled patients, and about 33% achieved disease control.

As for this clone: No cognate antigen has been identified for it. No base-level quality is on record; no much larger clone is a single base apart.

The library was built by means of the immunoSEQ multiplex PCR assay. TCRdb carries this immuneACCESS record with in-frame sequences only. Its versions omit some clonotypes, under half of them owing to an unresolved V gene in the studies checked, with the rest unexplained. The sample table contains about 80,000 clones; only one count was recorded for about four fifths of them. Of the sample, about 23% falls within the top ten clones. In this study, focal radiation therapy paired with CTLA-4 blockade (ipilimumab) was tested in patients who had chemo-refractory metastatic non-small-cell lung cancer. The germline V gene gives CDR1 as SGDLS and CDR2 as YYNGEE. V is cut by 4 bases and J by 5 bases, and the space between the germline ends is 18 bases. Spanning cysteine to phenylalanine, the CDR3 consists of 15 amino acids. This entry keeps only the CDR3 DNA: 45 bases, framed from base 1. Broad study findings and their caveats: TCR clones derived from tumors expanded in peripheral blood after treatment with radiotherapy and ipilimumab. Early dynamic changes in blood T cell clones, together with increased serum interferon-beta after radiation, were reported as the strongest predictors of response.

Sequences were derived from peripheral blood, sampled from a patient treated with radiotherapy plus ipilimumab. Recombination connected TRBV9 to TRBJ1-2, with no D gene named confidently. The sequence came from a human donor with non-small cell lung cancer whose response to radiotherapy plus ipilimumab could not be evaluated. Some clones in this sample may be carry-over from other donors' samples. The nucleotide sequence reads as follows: TGTGCCAGCAGCCCCGAGCGGCTGGGCGGGTATGGCTACACCTTC. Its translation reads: CASSPERLGGYGYTF. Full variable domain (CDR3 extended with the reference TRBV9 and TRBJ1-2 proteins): DSGVTQTPKHLITATGQRVTLRCSPRSGDLSVYWYQQSLDQGLQFLIQYYNGEERAKGNILERFSAQQFPDLHSELNLSSLELGDSALYFCASSPERLGGYGYTFGSGTRLTVV.